Sequencing of this TCR beta chain was carried out in a study of CD8+ T cells in alopecia areata. Study observations and caveats: Lesional scalp exceeded normal scalp in clonality, especially in alopecia totalis/universalis. Scalp clonality, together with expanded CD8+ clones among the top 100, fell significantly with tofacitinib.

Note on this clone: The antigen remains unidentified.

Indicated treatment: oral pan-JAK inhibitor, 5-10 mg twice daily. Following RNA extraction, reverse transcription yielded cDNA that acted as the sequencing template. Sequencing was performed with immunoSEQ multiplex PCR; in TCRdb, only in-frame clones are kept and a portion is missing. The table lists fewer than 150,000 clones, roughly 50% of them singletons, with under 3.5% in the top ten. Trimming left V 5 bases short and J 3 bases short, with 12 bases between. Per germline, CDR1 SGHTA and CDR2 FQGNSA. The CDR3 has 14 residues. The sample here was CD4+ T cells sorted from blood, taken at week 24, from a patient treated with tofacitinib. This TCR derives from a human donor with alopecia areata. This chain links TRBV7-2 with TRBJ2-3; the D gene is possibly TRBD2 (6 bases). In DNA, the CDR3 is TGTGCCAGCAGCCTCGGGGGTCCAACAGATACGCAGTATTTT. Protein: CASSLGGPTDTQYF.